The 11 T cell receptor beta chains reported below all come from one sample, sequenced in a study of tumour-infiltrating T cells in Burkitt lymphoma (TCRdb year 2020). Library method: the immunoSEQ multiplex PCR assay. TCRdb retrieved this table from immuneACCESS and kept in-frame rearrangements only. Not all clones are present; in checked studies, unresolved V genes account for under half, and no reason is known for the remainder. Across this sample there are approximately 5,000 clones, with approximately 10% seen only once. Approximately 2.2% of the sample is taken by the ten largest. Source material: tumor tissue. The receptors were gathered from a human donor with diffuse large B-cell lymphoma.

The rearrangement joins TRBV7-6 to TRBJ2-2; 7 positions match TRBD2. J was trimmed by 0 bases and V by 5 bases; bases with no gene match: 6. The CDR3 has 16 residues. Germline V gene lookup returns CDR1 SGHVS and CDR2 FNYEAQ. CDR3 in amino acids: CASSPQRGANTGELFF. The CDR3 DNA reads as TGTGCCAGCAGCCCCCAGCGGGGTGCGAACACCGGGGAGCTGTTTTTT.

There are a few counts of this clone. This chain uses TRBV4-2 with TRBJ2-1; D uncertain. Germline CDR1 reads LGHNA; CDR2 reads YNFKEQ. Trimming removed 1 base from V and 0 bases from J, with 10 bases in between. The length of the CDR3 is 16 residues. CDR3 DNA sequence: TGTGCCAGCAGCCAAGGCTCTACCTCCTCCTACAATGAGCAGTTCTTC. This encodes CASSQGSTSSYNEQFF.

The chain recombines TRBV6-6 with TRBJ2-1, with TRBD1 matching 7 bases. Trimming at V came to 0 bases and at J to 6 bases, leaving 5 bases not matched to a gene. The CDR3 loop spans 15 amino acids. Germline V CDR1 and CDR2: MNHNY, SVGAGI (reference sequence). This chain's CDR3 is CASSYSGTVLNEQFF. The CDR3, as DNA: TGTGCCAGCAGTTACTCGGGGACAGTCCTCAATGAGCAGTTCTTC.

The rearrangement links TRBV9 to TRBJ1-6, with 12 bases aligning to TRBD1. Trimming cost V 4 bases and J 10 bases; bases outside gene matches: 12. The CDR3 sequence is 17 residues long. Germline CDR1 is SGDLS and CDR2 is YYNGEE. This CDR3 is CASSPPGTGGAGSPLHF. DNA of the CDR3: TGTGCCAGCAGCCCTCCCGGGACAGGGGGCGCCGGGTCACCCCTCCACTTT.

This clone was counted between two and nine times. This rearrangement joins TRBV6-6 to TRBJ1-1, with no clear D. Germline values: CDR1 MNHNY, CDR2 SVGAGI (reference sequence). This CDR3 has 14 amino acids. V lost 7 bases to trimming and J lost 0 bases, with 12 bases between them. The CDR3 sequence: CASTQTSLNTEAFF. CDR3 in DNA: TGTGCCAGCACCCAGACATCCCTGAACACTGAAGCTTTCTTT.

The chain recombines TRBV6-5 with TRBJ1-2; 11 bases match TRBD1. Germline assignment: CDR1 MNHEY and CDR2 SVGAGI. The CDR3 has 13 residues. V shed 8 bases, J shed 7 bases, and the junction held 6 bases outside the gene matches. The CDR3 sequence is CASEGDRGFGYTF. For the CDR3, the DNA is TGTGCCAGCGAAGGGGACAGGGGGTTTGGCTACACCTTC.

This clone appeared a few times. The V call is TRBV28, the J call TRBJ1-4, with D uncertain. Germline-derived CDR1 and CDR2 are MDHEN and SYDVKM. The V end was cut by 4 bases, the J end by 3 bases, with 12 bases between. This CDR3 comprises 15 residues. Here the CDR3 reads CASSSAAVANEKLFF. The DNA for the CDR3 is TGTGCCAGCAGTTCCGCAGCGGTGGCTAATGAAAAACTGTTTTTT.

A few counts support this clone. The chain is built from TRBV5-8 and TRBJ2-1, with D uncertain. V was shortened by 7 bases and J by 1 base, with 15 bases between the two germline ends. Germline loops: CDR1 SGHTS, CDR2 YDEGEE. The length of the CDR3 is 15 residues. The CDR3 sequence is CASLPQVLSYNEQFF. CDR3 bases: TGTGCCAGCCTTCCTCAGGTTCTGTCCTACAATGAGCAGTTCTTC.

The genes are TRBV7-9 and TRBJ1-2; D might be TRBD1 (5 bases). Trimming cost V 5 bases and J 7 bases, with 20 bases left between them. Per the germline V gene, CDR1 is SEHNR and CDR2 is FQNEAQ (reference sequence). The CDR3 is 15 residues long. The CDR3 loop reads CASSPSRGSAFGYTF. The CDR3 nucleotides are TGTGCCAGCAGCCCCTCACGGGGCTCGGCCTTTGGCTACACCTTC.

This rearrangement joins TRBV19 to TRBJ1-1; D unresolved. CDR3 length equals 12 residues. Germline V lookup: CDR1 LNHDA, CDR2 SQIVND (reference sequence). Trimming left V 4 bases short and J 5 bases short, with 8 bases between. CDR3 residues: CASSTRGTEAFF. In nucleotides, the CDR3 is TGTGCCAGTAGTACCCGGGGAACTGAAGCTTTCTTT. The entire variable domain, with the rest obtained from reference TRBV19 and TRBJ1-1, is as follows: DGGITQSPKYLFRKEGQNVTLSCEQNLNHDAMYWYRQDPGQGLRLIYYSQIVNDFQKGDIAEGYSVSREKKESFPLTVTSAQKNPTAFYLCASSTRGTEAFFGQGTRLTVV.

The chain links TRBV7-8 to TRBJ2-3; a possible D gene is TRBD1 (5 bases). V was cut by 3 bases and J by 2 bases, with 9 bases left in between. CDR3 length equals 14 residues. The germline gives CDR1 SGHVS, CDR2 FQNEAQ. CDR3 in amino acids: CASSLRTYTDTQYF. The CDR3 nucleotides are TGTGCCAGCAGCTTGAGGACATACACAGATACGCAGTATTTT.